The entry that follows covers one T cell receptor (beta chain) sequence. Germline-derived CDR1 and CDR2 are MNHEY and SMNVEV (reference sequence). Losses at the gene ends were 4 bases for V and 1 base for J; bases not matched to a gene: 3. The CDR3 extends over 14 amino acids. TCRdb's table, derived via immunoSEQ multiplex PCR, lists solely in-frame clones and lacks some. The data show about 77,000 clones, with around 94% seen just once and 5.8% held by the top ten. This sample is drawn from a study of control samples from healthy donors and cancer patients. This rearrangement joins TRBV27 to TRBJ1-1; 7 nucleotides align to TRBD1. What was sequenced was blood. The source of this sequence is an older woman in good health. The CDR3 DNA reads as TGTGCCAGCAGTTCGGGACAGAAGAACACTGAAGCTTTCTTT. It is translated as CASSSGQKNTEAFF.